This T cell receptor (beta chain) derives from a study of blood T cell repertoires in COVID-19. Looking at the study overall: The United States, Italy and Spain were the sources of the acute and convalescent COVID-19 samples. T cells, B-cell-depleted T cells, or PBMCs supplied cDNA or gDNA.

In the source study's methods: Reference gene primer amplification gave nucleated cell count estimates. Measured with immunoSEQ multiplex PCR; TCRdb has only the in-frame clones, and not every one. D and trimming come from the DNA, and the V and J calls and clone size come from that table. The table includes 45,000 to 50,000 clones, 65% to 85% detected once. The receptor was derived from a man aged 65-85 years with acute or convalescent COVID-19. The sequenced sample consisted of peripheral blood.

DNA of the CDR3: TGTGCCAGCAGCTCGGGACTAGCGGGTTCACTAGCCAAAAACATTCAGTACTTC. Its protein is CASSSGLAGSLAKNIQYF. The rearrangement joins TRBV7-9 to TRBJ2-4, with 12 bases that match TRBD2. V trimming: 4 bases; J trimming: 0 bases; junction bases outside the gene matches: 7. Germline V gives CDR1 SEHNR, CDR2 FQNEAQ (reference sequence). The CDR3 totals 18 residues.